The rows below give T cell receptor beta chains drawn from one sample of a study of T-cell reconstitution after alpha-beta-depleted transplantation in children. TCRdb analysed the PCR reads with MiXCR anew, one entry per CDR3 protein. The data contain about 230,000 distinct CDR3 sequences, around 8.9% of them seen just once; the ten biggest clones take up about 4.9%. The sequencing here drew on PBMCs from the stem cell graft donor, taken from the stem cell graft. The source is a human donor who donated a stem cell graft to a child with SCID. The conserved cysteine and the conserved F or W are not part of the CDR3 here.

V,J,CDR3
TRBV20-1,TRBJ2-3,SARGQTGVLVDTQY
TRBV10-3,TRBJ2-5,AISARQAETQY
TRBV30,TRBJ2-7,AWGPGGMTYEQY
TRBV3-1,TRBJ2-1,ASSQRNEQF
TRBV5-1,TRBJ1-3,ASSPDLVSSGNTIY
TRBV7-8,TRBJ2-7,ASSLSRGLAESYEQY
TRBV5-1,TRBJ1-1,ASSLGPYTEAF
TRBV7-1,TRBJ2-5,ASSSSLWPQPGSGLAGRETQY
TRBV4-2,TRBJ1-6,ASSQDQRQEFLNSPLH
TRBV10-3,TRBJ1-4,AISAWGGTDEKLF
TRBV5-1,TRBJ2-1,ASSLLTSGYNEQF
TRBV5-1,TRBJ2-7,ASKRGTGSYEQY
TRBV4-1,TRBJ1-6,ASSQVWAGNSPLH
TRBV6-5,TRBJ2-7,ASSYLGGYEQY
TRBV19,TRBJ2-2,ASSPRRQGWTGELF
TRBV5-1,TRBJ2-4,ASSQVGAKNIQY
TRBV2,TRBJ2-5,ASSDVGQETQY
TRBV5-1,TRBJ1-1,ASSFSIGPITEQTEAF
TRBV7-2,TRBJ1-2,ASSPQGRANYGYT
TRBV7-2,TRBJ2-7,ASSLGDRVHEQY
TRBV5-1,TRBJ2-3,ASSLVGRGGTDTQY
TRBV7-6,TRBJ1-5,VSSRDRNQPQH
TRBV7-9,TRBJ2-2,AGSTGELF
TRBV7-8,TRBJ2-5,ASSLVISGGQETQY
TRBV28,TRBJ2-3,ASSWGGGAPDTQY
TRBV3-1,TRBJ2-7,ATSQETRADYTYEQY
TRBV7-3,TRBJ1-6,ASSLIGAGSPLH
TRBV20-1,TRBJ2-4,SARRDRAKNIQY
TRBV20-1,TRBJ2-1,SAFRGTSPYNEQF
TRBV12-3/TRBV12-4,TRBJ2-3,ASSPRTSGGAGSDTQY
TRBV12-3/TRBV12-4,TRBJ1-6,ASSLAPKALH
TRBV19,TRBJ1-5,ASRTGVYQPQH
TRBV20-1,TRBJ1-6,SASAWESNSPLH
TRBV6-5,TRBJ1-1,ASSYSGLWNTEAF
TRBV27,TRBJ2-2,ASSSRGPNTGELF
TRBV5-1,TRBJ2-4,ASRNSGAKNIQY
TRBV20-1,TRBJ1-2,SASNRAGGYT
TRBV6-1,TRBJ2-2,ASSEVRNGELF
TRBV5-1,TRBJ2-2,ASSYAGANTGELF
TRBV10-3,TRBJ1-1,AISDGSPEAF
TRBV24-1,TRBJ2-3,ATSPLPMAGQGDTQY
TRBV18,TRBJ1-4,ASSPGGKLF
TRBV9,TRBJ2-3,ASSVGGQGDTQY
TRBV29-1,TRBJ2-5,SVDRAGETQY
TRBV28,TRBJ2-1,ASSLYIQSYNEQF
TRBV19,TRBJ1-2,ASTGTDYGYT
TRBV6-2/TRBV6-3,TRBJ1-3,ASRLTGQTSGNTIY
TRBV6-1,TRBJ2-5,ASSPRDRGYETQY